This TCR beta chain came from a study of shared clonotypes between healthy human individuals. As for the study in general: Every donor yielded three CD4 naive, three CD4 memory, two CD8 naive and one CD8 memory plate.

Germline V gene lookup returns CDR1 MNHNS and CDR2 SASEGT. The CDR3 loop spans 15 amino acids. The J segment lost 6 bases and the V segment lost 7 bases, leaving 14 bases of the junction unmatched. Produced via immunoSEQ multiplex PCR; TCRdb's table is partial and in-frame only. The sample has millions of clones, 85% to 95% seen once; the top ten hold 0.9% to 1.4%. In the naive CD8 group, cells lacked CD45RO and were positively selected for CCR7, so terminally differentiated effector memory CD45RA+ cells were left out. This clonotype was obtained from a man younger than 35 in good health. Input material: naive CD8+ T cells sorted from blood. V usage is TRBV6-1 and J usage is TRBJ2-7; 8 nucleotides line up with TRBD2. This CDR3 is CASTHPRGGLPEQYF. The CDR3 region has the DNA TGTGCCAGCACTCATCCCCGGGGGGGGCTGCCCGAGCAGTACTTC.